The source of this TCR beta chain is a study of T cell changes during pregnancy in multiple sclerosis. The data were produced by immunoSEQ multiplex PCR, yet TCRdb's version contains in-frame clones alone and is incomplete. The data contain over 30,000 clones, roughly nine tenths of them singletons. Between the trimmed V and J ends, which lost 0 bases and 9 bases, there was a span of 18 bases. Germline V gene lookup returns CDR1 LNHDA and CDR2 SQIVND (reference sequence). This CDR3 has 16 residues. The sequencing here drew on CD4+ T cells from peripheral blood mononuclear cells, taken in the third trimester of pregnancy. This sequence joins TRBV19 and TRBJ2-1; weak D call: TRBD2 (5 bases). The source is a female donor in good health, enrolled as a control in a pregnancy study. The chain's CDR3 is CASSIDPPAGLSEQFF. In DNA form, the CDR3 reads TGTGCCAGTAGTATAGACCCTCCGGCTGGACTGAGTGAGCAGTTCTTC.